This T cell receptor beta chain originates from a study of cytomegalovirus exposure and HLA in healthy donors. Per the germline V gene, CDR1 is LNHDA and CDR2 is SQIVND (reference sequence). The CDR3 totals 16 residues. After removal of 5 bases from V and 5 bases from J, the junction contained 7 bases not matched to a gene. This PCR relied on a set of 60 Vbeta primers and 13 Jbeta primers. Profiling relied on immunoSEQ multiplex PCR, and the TCRdb table lists in-frame clones only, not all of them. This table holds some 180,000 clones, roughly 82% found once. Whole-study findings and limits: Most observed TCR sequences were rare, whereas some public TCRs were detected in many donors.

Concerning this clone itself: The target antigen is unknown.

Sequencing was performed on PBMCs. This receptor was obtained from a man in his forties in good health and CMV-seronegative. The V call is TRBV19, the J call TRBJ1-6, with TRBD1 matching over 9 bases. CDR3 protein: CASSSQGQGNNSPLHF. CDR3 DNA sequence: TGTGCCAGTAGTTCGCAGGGACAGGGAAATAATTCACCCCTCCACTTT.